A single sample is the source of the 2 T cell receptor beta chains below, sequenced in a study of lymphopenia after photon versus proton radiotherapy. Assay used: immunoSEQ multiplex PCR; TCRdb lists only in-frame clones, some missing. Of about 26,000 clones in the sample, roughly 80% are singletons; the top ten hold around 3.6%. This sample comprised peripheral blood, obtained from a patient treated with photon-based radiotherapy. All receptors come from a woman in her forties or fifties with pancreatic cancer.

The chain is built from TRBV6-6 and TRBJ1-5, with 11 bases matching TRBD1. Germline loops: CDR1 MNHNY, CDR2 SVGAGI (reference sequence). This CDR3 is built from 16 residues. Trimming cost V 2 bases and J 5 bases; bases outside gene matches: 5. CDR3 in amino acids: CASSYQGTGGDQPQHF. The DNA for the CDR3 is TGTGCCAGCAGTTACCAGGGGACAGGGGGAGATCAGCCCCAGCATTTT.

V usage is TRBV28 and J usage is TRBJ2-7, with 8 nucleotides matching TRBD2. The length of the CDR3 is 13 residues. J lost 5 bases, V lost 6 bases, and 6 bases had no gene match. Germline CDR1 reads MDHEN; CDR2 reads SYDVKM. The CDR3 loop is CASRAHSGNEQYF. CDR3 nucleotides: TGTGCCAGCAGAGCTCATAGCGGGAACGAGCAGTACTTC.